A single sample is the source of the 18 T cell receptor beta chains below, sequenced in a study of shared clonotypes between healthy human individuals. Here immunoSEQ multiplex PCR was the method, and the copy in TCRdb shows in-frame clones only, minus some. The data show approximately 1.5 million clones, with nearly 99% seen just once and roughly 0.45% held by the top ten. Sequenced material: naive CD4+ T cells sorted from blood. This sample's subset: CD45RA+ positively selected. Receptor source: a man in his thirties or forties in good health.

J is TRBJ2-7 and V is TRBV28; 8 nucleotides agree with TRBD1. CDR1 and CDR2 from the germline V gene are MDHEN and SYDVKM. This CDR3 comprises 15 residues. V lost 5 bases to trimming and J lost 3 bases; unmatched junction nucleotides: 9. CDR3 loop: CASSPPTGALYEQYF. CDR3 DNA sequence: TGTGCCAGCAGTCCCCCGACAGGGGCCCTCTACGAGCAGTACTTC.

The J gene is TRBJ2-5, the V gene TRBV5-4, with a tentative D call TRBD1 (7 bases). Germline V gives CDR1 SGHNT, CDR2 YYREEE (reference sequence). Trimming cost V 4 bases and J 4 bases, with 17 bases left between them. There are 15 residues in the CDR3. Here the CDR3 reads CASSGGGRAPETQYF. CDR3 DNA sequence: TGTGCCAGCAGCGGAGGGGGCCGGGCCCCAGAGACCCAGTACTTC.

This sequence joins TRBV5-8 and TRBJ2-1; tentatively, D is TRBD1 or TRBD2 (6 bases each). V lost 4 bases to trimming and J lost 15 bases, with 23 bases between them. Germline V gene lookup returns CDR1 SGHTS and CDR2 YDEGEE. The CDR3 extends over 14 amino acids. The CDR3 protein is CASSLILGPGGRFF. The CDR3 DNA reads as TGTGCCAGCAGCCTCATCTTGGGGCCCGGGGGCCGGTTCTTC.

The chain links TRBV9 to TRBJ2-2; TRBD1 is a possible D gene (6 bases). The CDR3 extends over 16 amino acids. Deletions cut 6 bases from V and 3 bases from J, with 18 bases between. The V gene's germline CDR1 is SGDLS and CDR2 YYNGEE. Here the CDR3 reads CASKGAPGVDTGELFF. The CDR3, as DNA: TGTGCCAGCAAAGGGGCCCCAGGGGTGGACACCGGGGAGCTGTTTTTT.

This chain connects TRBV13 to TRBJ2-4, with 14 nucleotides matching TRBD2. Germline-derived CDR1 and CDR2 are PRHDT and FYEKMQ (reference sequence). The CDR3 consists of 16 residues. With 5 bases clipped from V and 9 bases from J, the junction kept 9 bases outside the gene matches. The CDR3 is CASSLTSGRALGIQYF. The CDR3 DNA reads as TGTGCCAGCAGCCTGACTAGCGGGAGGGCCCTGGGCATTCAGTACTTC.

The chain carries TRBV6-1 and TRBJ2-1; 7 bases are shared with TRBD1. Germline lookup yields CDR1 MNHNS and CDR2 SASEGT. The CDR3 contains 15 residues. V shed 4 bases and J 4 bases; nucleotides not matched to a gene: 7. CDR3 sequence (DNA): TGTGCCAGCAGTGGGGACAGAGTTTTATACAATGAGCAGTTCTTC. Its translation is CASSGDRVLYNEQFF.

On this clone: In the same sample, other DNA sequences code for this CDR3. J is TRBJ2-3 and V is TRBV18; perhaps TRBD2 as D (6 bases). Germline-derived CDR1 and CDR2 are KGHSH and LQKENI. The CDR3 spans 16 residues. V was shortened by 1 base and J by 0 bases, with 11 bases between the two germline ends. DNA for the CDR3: TGTGCCAGCTCACCACTGCGCGGGACTAGCACAGATACGCAGTATTTT. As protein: CASSPLRGTSTDTQYF.

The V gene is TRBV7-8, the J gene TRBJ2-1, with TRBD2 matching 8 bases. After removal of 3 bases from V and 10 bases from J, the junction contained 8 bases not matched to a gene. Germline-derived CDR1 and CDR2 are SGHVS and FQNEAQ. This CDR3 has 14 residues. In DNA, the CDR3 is TGTGCCAGCAGCTTGACAGCGGGAGTATACGAGCAGTTCTTC. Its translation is CASSLTAGVYEQFF.

The CDR3 reads CASSPSLAGVETQYF. The CDR3 DNA reads TGTGCCAGCAGCCCCAGCCTAGCGGGAGTTGAGACCCAGTACTTC. The V and J genes are TRBV11-2 and TRBJ2-5, with 10 nucleotides matching TRBD2. This CDR3 is built from 15 residues. CDR1 is SGHAT and CDR2 is FQNNGV in the germline V gene. Trimming at V came to 5 bases and at J to 5 bases, leaving 8 bases not matched to a gene.

The CDR3 DNA reads TGTGCCAGCAGCTTGCGGCCACCCAGACGGACTAATGAAAAACTGTTTTTT. Translated, it gives CASSLRPPRRTNEKLFF. The chain employs TRBV5-6 and TRBJ1-4; D is unresolved. The CDR3 extends over 17 amino acids. Germline V gives CDR1 SGHDT, CDR2 YYEEEE. V was cut by 1 base and J by 2 bases, with 15 bases left in between. Combining the CDR3 with reference TRBV5-6 and TRBJ1-4 gives the whole variable domain DAGVTQSPTHLIKTRGQQVTLRCSPKSGHDTVSWYQQALGQGPQFIFQYYEEEERQRGNFPDRFSGHQFPNYSSELNVNALLLGDSALYLCASSLRPPRRTNEKLFFGSGTQLSVL.

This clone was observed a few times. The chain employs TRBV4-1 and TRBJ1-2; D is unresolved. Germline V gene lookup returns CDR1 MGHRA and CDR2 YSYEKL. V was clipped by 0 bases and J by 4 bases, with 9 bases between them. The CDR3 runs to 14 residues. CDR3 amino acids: CASSQELRSYGYTF. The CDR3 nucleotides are TGCGCCAGCAGCCAAGAGCTGAGGAGCTATGGCTACACCTTC.

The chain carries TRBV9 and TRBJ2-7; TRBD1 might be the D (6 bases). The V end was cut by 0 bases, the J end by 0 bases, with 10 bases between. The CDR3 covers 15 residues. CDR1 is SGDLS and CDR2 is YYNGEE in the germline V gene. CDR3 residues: CASSVAGVPSYEQYF. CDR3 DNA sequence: TGTGCCAGCAGCGTAGCAGGGGTCCCCTCCTACGAGCAGTACTTC. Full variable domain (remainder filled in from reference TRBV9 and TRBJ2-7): DSGVTQTPKHLITATGQRVTLRCSPRSGDLSVYWYQQSLDQGLQFLIQYYNGEERAKGNILERFSAQQFPDLHSELNLSSLELGDSALYFCASSVAGVPSYEQYFGPGTRLTVT.

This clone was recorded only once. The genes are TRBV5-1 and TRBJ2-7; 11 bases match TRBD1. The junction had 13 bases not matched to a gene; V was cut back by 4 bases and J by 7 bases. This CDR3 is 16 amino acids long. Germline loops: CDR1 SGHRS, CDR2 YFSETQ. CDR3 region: CASSVEIGTGGGEQYF. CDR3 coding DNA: TGCGCCAGCAGCGTGGAGATCGGGACAGGGGGAGGAGAGCAGTACTTC.

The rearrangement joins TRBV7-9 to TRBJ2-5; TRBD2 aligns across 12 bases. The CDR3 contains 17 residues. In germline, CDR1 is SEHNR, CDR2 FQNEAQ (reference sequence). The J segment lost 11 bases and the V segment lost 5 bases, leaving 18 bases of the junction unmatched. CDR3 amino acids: CASSPPGLAGVPGEQYF. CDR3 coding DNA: TGTGCCAGCAGCCCTCCGGGACTAGCGGGCGTCCCTGGGGAGCAGTACTTC.

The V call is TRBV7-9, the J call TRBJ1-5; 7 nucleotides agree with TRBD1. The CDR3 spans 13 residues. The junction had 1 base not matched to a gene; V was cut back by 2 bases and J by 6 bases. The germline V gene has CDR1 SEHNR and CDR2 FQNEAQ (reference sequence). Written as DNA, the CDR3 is TGTGCCAGCAGCTTACAGGGGGGTCAGCCCCAGCATTTT. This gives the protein CASSLQGGQPQHF.

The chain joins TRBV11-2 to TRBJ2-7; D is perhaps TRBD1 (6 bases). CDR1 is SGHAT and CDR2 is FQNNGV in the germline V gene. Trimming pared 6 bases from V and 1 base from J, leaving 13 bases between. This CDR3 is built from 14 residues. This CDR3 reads CASRMTGGSYEQYF. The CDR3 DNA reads TGTGCCAGCAGGATGACAGGTGGTTCCTACGAGCAGTACTTC.

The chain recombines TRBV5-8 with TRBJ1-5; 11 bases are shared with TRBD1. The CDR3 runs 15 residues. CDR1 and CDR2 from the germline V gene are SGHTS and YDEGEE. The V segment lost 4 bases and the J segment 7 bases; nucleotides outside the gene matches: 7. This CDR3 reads CASSAGQGAEQPQHF. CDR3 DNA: TGTGCCAGCAGCGCCGGACAGGGGGCCGAACAGCCCCAGCATTTT.

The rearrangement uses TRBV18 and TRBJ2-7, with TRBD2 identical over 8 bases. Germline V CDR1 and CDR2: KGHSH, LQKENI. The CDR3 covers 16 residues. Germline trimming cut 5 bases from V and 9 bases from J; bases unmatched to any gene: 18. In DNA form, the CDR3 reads TGTGCCAGCTCATCCACGGGTACTAGCGGAAACGGGGTGCAGTACTTC. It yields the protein CASSSTGTSGNGVQYF. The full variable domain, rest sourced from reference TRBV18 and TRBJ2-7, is NAGVMQNPRHLVRRRGQEARLRCSPMKGHSHVYWYRQLPEEGLKFMVYLQKENIIDESGMPKERFSAEFPKEGPSILRIQQVVRGDSAAYFCASSSTGTSGNGVQYFGPGTRLTVT.